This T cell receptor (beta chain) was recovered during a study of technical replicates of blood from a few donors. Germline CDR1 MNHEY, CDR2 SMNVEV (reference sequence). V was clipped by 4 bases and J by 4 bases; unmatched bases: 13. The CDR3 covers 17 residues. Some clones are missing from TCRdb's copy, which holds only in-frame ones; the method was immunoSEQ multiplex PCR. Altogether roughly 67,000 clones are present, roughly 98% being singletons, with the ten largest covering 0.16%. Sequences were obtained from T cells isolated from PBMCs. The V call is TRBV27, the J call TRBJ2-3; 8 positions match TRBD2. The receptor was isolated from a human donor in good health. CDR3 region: CASSSYIGGANSDTQYF. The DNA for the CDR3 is TGTGCCAGCAGTTCTTACATCGGGGGGGCCAATTCAGATACGCAGTATTTT.